Listed here are 2 T cell receptor beta chains from one sample, sequenced in a study of cytotoxic CD8 clonotypes in ibrutinib-treated CLL. Using immunoSEQ multiplex PCR, the repertoire was profiled, and TCRdb retains in-frame clones only, with some absent. In the table there are some 29,000 clones, about 62% of which are singletons. Sequences were derived from PBMCs, sampled before ibrutinib treatment. These receptors all stem from a human donor with chronic lymphocytic leukemia.

The chain recombines TRBV27 with TRBJ1-6; 8 positions agree with TRBD1. Germline-derived CDR1 and CDR2 are MNHEY and SMNVEV (reference sequence). This CDR3 spans 16 amino acids. With V trimmed by 7 bases and J by 2 bases, 7 bases remained unmatched. The CDR3: CASKETGVAYNSPLHF. The CDR3 DNA is TGTGCCAGCAAGGAGACAGGGGTGGCCTATAATTCACCCCTCCACTTT.

This clone was recorded a few times. The chain carries TRBV19 and TRBJ1-2, with D maybe TRBD1 (6 bases). This CDR3 is 12 amino acids long. CDR1 LNHDA and CDR2 SQIVND come from the germline V gene (reference sequence). Trimming took 8 bases from V and 4 from J, leaving 11 bases between them. The CDR3 DNA reads as TGTGCCAGTGCCCGGGACATCTATGGCTACACCTTC. It specifies CASARDIYGYTF.